This TCR beta chain was sequenced for a study of siplizumab effects on memory and regulatory T cells. Profiled with immunoSEQ multiplex PCR; TCRdb holds only in-frame clones, not every one. The data hold more than 85,000 clones, with approximately 90% observed a single time. Germline assignment: CDR1 WNHNN and CDR2 SYGVQD (reference sequence). V lost 7 bases and J 5 bases, leaving 12 bases between the germline ends. This CDR3 is 14 amino acids long. Notes on this clone: Its antigen is not known.

General observations from the study: Tregs that proliferated in siplizumab cultures did not have their suppressive function confirmed. The diversity of naive T cells seemed greater than that of memory cells, and their alloresponse contribution seemed major.

The chain is built from TRBV10-1 and TRBJ1-6, with D tentatively TRBD1 (5 bases). Sequencing was performed on Tregs sorted from blood. This receptor was identified in a human donor in good health. In nucleotides, the CDR3 is TGCGCCAGCATCAAAGGGGATAATAATTCACCCCTCCACTTT. Amino acids: CASIKGDNNSPLHF.